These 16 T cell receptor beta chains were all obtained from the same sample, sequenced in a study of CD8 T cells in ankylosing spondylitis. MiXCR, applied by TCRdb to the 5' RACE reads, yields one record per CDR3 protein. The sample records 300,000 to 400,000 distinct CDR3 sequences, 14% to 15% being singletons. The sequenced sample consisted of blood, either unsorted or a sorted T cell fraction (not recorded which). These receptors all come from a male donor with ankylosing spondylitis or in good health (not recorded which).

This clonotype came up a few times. The CDR3 sequence: CASSQWDRGYEQYF. In DNA form, the CDR3 reads TGTGCCAGCAGCCAATGGGACAGAGGCTACGAGCAGTACTTC. The chain couples TRBV4-2 to TRBJ2-7; 7 bases map to TRBD1. Germline V gene lookup returns CDR1 LGHNA and CDR2 YNFKEQ. CDR3 length: 14 residues. V trimming: 2 bases; J trimming: 3 bases; junction bases outside the gene matches: 4.

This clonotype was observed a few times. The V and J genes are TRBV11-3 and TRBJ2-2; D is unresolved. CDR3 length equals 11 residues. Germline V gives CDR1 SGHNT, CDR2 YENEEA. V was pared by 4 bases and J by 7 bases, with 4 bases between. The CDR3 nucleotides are TGTGCCAGCAGCTGGATCGGGGAGCTGTTTTTT. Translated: CASSWIGELFF.

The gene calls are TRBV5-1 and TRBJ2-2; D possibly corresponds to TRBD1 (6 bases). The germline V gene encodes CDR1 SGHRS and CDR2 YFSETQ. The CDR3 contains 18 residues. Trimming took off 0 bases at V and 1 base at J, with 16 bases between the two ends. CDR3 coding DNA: TGCGCCAGCAGCTTGGCCCGGGCAGGGGCCTTGAACACCGGGGAGCTGTTTTTT. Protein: CASSLARAGALNTGELFF.

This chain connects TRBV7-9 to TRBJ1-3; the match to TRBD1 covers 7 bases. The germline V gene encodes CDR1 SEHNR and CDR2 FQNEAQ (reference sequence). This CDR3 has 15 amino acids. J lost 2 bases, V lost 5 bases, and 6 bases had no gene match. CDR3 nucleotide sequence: TGTGCCAGCAGCCAGGGGGGGTCAGCTGGAAACACCATATATTTT. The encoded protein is CASSQGGSAGNTIYF.

CDR3 in amino acids: CASSPLGVADTQYF. CDR3 nucleotides: TGTGCCAGCTCACCCCTTGGGGTAGCAGATACGCAGTATTTT. The chain has TRBV18 and TRBJ2-3; D gene uncertain. Germline V gives CDR1 KGHSH, CDR2 LQKENI. V was shortened by 3 bases and J by 4 bases, with 11 bases between the two germline ends. The CDR3 contains 14 residues.

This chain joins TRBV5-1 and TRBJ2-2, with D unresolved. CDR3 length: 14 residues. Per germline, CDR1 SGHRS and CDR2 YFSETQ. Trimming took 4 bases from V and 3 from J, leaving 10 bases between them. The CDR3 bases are TGCGCCAGCAGCCAGAGGACGGACACCGGGGAGCTGTTTTTT. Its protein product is CASSQRTDTGELFF.

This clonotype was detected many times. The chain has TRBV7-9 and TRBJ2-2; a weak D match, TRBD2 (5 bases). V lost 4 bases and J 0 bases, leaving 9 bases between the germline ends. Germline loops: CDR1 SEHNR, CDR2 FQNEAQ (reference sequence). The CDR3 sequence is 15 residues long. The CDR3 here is CASSWGAANTGELFF. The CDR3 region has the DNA TGTGCCAGCAGCTGGGGAGCGGCGAACACCGGGGAGCTGTTTTTT.

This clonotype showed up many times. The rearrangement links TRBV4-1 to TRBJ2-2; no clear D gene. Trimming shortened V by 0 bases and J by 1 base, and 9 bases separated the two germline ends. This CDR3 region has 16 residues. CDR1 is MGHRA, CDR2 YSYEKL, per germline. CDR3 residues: CASSQDRRRNTGELFF. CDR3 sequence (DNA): TGCGCCAGCAGCCAAGATCGGCGGAGGAACACCGGGGAGCTGTTTTTT.

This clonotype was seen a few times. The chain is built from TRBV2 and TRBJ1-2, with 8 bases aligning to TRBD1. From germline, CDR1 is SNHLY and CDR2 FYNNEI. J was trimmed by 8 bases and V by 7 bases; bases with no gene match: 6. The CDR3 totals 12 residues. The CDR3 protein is CASITQGGGYTF. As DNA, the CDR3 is TGTGCCAGCATAACACAGGGGGGAGGCTACACCTTC.

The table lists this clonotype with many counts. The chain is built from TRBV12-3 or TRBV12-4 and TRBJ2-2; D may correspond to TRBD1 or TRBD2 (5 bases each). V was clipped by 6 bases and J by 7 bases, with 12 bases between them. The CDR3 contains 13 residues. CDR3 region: CASRDEGSGELFF. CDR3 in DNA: TGTGCCAGCAGGGACGAGGGGAGCGGGGAGCTGTTTTTT.

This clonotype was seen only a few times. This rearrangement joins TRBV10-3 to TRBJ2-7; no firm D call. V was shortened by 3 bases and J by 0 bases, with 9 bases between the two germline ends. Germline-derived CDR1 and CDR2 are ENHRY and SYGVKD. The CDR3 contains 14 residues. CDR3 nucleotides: TGTGCCATCAGTGATATTCGGAGCTCCTACGAGCAGTACTTC. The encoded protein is CAISDIRSSYEQYF.

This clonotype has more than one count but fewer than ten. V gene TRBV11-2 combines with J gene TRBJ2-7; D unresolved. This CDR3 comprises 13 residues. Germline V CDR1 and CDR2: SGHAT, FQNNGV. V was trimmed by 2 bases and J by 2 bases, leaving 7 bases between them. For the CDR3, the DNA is TGTGCCAGCAGCTTAAACATGGCCTACGAGCAGTACTTC. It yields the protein CASSLNMAYEQYF. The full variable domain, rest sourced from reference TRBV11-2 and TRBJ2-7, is EAGVAQSPRYKIIEKRQSVAFWCNPISGHATLYWYQQILGQGPKLLIQFQNNGVVDDSQLPKDRFSAERLKGVDSTLKIQPAKLEDSAVYLCASSLNMAYEQYFGPGTRLTVT.

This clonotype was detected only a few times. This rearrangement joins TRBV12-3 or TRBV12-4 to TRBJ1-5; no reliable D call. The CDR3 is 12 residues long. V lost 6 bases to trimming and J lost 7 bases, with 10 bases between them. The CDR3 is CASSRDWQPQHF. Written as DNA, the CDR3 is TGTGCCAGCAGCCGAGACTGGCAGCCCCAGCATTTT.

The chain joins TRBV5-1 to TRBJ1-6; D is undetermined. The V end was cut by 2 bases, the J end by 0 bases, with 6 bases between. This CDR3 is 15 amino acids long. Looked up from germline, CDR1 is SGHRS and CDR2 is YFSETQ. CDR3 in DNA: TGCGCCAGCAGCTTAGCGAGCTCCTATAATTCACCCCTCCACTTT. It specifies CASSLASSYNSPLHF. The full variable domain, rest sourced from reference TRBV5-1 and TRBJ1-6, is KAGVTQTPRYLIKTRGQQVTLSCSPISGHRSVSWYQQTPGQGLQFLFEYFSETQRNKGNFPGRFSGRQFSNSRSEMNVSTLELGDSALYLCASSLASSYNSPLHFGNGTRLTVT.

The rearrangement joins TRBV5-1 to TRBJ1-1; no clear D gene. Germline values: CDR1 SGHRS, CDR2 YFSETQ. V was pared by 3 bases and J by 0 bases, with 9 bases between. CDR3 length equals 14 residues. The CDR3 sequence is CASSSSTLNTEAFF. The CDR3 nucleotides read TGCGCCAGCAGCTCGTCGACACTGAACACTGAAGCTTTCTTT.

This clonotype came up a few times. The chain's CDR3 is CSVGGDRGQETQYF. CDR3 DNA: TGCAGCGTTGGAGGGGACAGGGGGCAAGAGACCCAGTACTTC. This chain uses TRBV29-1 with TRBJ2-5; TRBD1 aligns across 11 bases. V shed 4 bases, J shed 2 bases, and the junction held 3 bases outside the gene matches. This CDR3 has 14 residues. Germline V gene data show CDR1 as SQVTM and CDR2 as ANQGSEA.